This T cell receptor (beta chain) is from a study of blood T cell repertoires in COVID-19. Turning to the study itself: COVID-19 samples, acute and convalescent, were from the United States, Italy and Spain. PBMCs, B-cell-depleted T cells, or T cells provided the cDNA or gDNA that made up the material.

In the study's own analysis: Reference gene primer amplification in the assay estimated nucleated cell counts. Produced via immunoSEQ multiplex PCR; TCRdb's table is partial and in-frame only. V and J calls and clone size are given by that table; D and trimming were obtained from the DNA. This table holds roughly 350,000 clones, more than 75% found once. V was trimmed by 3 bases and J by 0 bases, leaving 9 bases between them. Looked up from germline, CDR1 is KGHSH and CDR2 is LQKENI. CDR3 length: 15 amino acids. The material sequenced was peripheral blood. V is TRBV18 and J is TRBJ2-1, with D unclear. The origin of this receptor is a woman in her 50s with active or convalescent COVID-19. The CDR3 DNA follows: TGTGCCAGCTCACCCAGAAACTACTCCTACAATGAGCAGTTCTTC. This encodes CASSPRNYSYNEQFF.